The present T cell receptor (beta chain) was sequenced within a study of PD-L1 blockade in urothelial cancer. For the study at large: From 0 to 3 prior chemotherapy regimens had been given to the patients. Analyses were performed on blood at 3 weeks after treatment start (the second dose) and at 6 weeks. Study-wide findings and caveats: It was durable-benefit patients whose tumor-associated blood clones expanded more at 3 weeks.

TCRdb's copy holds only in-frame clones and misses some; the assay was immunoSEQ multiplex PCR. Among about 37,000 clones, approximately 80% were seen once, and the ten largest hold approximately 14%. The CDR3 extends over 15 amino acids. Between the trimmed V and J ends, which lost 0 bases and 5 bases, there was a span of 11 bases. Germline CDR1 reads SGHDN; CDR2 reads FVKESK. Time point here: pretreatment peripheral blood. Locally advanced or metastatic urothelial carcinoma affected the patients. This clone was counted a single time. The antigen remains undetermined. The TCR sequence derives from a man aged 55 to 69 with urothelial cancer. V is TRBV14 and J is TRBJ2-1, with D maybe TRBD2 (5 bases). Sequencing was performed on PBMCs, taken around atezolizumab (anti-PD-L1) treatment. Written as DNA, the CDR3 is TGTGCCAGCAGCCAAGATCCAACGGGAAACAATGAGCAGTTCTTC. This translates into CASSQDPTGNNEQFF.